Listed here are 19 T cell receptor beta chains from one sample, sequenced in a study of blood T cell repertoires in COVID-19. TCRdb keeps only in-frame clones here, not all; method: immunoSEQ multiplex PCR. The sample has about 87,000 clones; less than 80% are singletons. Sequenced: peripheral blood. All receptors derive from a woman aged 50 to 65 with acute or convalescent COVID-19.

The DNA of the CDR3 is TGCGCCAGCAGCTTGGCGCACCCCGGAGAAGAAAAACTGTTTTTT. It is translated as CASSLAHPGEEKLFF. The genes are TRBV5-1 and TRBJ1-4; D is uncertain. Germline V gene data show CDR1 as SGHRS and CDR2 as YFSETQ. Trimming pared 0 bases from V and 8 bases from J, leaving 14 bases between. This CDR3 region has 15 residues.

The gene calls are TRBV6-1 and TRBJ1-2; 7 nucleotides align to TRBD1. The CDR3 covers 13 residues. V trimming: 2 bases; J trimming: 5 bases; junction bases outside the gene matches: 2. Germline V gene lookup returns CDR1 MNHNS and CDR2 SASEGT. The CDR3 nucleotides are TGTGCCAGCAGTGAACCACAGGGGTATGGCTACACCTTC. Translation: CASSEPQGYGYTF.

This chain connects TRBV2 to TRBJ1-5; D perhaps matches TRBD1 (6 bases). The germline V and J ends were trimmed by 5 bases and 7 bases, with 12 bases remaining between them. Germline CDR1 reads SNHLY; CDR2 reads FYNNEI. The CDR3 is made up of 13 amino acids. CDR3 nucleotides: TGTGCCAGCAGTCAGGACAGTGGCCAGCCCCAGCATTTT. Translation gives CASSQDSGQPQHF.

The CDR3 protein is CASSLAGPTYNEQFF. The CDR3, as DNA: TGTGCCAGCAGCTTAGCGGGGCCTACCTACAATGAGCAGTTCTTC. The chain joins TRBV7-2 to TRBJ2-1, with D possibly matching TRBD1 (5 bases). Germline CDR1 and CDR2: SGHTA and FQGNSA. This CDR3 spans 15 amino acids. V was clipped by 0 bases and J by 2 bases, with 8 bases between them.

The chain uses TRBV25-1 and TRBJ1-6; tentatively, D is TRBD1 (6 bases). Germline CDR1 reads MGHDK; CDR2 reads SYGVNS. The CDR3 totals 14 residues. V dropped 4 bases and J dropped 6 bases, with 10 bases sitting between them. In DNA form, the CDR3 reads TGTGCCAGCAGTGGTCAGGGGACTAATTCACCCCTCCACTTT. Translation: CASSGQGTNSPLHF.

The chain employs TRBV19 and TRBJ2-1, with TRBD2 identical over 9 bases. With V trimmed by 3 bases and J by 11 bases, 5 bases remained unmatched. Germline values: CDR1 LNHDA, CDR2 SQIVND (reference sequence). The CDR3 extends over 13 amino acids. CDR3 loop: CASSMRGGHKQFF. The CDR3 DNA reads TGTGCCAGTAGTATGCGGGGGGGCCACAAGCAGTTCTTC.

V is TRBV30 and J is TRBJ1-3; D call uncertain. The CDR3 is 14 amino acids. Per the germline V gene, CDR1 is GTSNPN and CDR2 is SVGIG (reference sequence). V was trimmed by 8 bases and J by 0 bases, leaving 14 bases between them. The CDR3 protein is CAGLGPHSGNTIYF. The CDR3 region has the DNA TGTGCCGGGCTCGGCCCCCACTCTGGAAACACCATATATTTT.

This clone is a singleton in its sample. The gene calls are TRBV27 and TRBJ1-2, with TRBD1 as a possible D gene (5 bases). Deletions cut 5 bases from V and 8 bases from J, with 15 bases between. This CDR3 is 13 amino acids long. From germline, CDR1 is MNHEY and CDR2 SMNVEV (reference sequence). The CDR3 loop reads CASSGGTALGYTF. CDR3 coding DNA: TGTGCCAGCAGTGGAGGGACCGCTTTAGGCTACACCTTC.

CDR3 in amino acids: CASSFHTSLDRDYEQYF. CDR3 sequence (DNA): TGTGCCAGCAGCTTCCACACCTCTCTGGACAGGGACTACGAGCAGTACTTC. This chain connects TRBV7-9 to TRBJ2-7, with 8 bases that match TRBD1. J lost 3 bases, V lost 3 bases, and 13 bases had no gene match. The V gene's germline CDR1 is SEHNR and CDR2 FQNEAQ (reference sequence). The CDR3 is 17 residues long. Drawing the rest from reference TRBV7-9 and TRBJ2-7, the complete variable domain is DTGVSQNPRHKITKRGQNVTFRCDPISEHNRLYWYRQTLGQGPEFLTYFQNEAQLEKSRLLSDRFSAERPKGSFSTLEIQRTEQGDSAMYLCASSFHTSLDRDYEQYFGPGTRLTVT.

The chain combines TRBV18 with TRBJ1-5; 9 bases are shared with TRBD1. This CDR3 region has 15 residues. Germline V lookup: CDR1 KGHSH, CDR2 LQKENI. J lost 5 bases, V lost 5 bases, and 7 bases had no gene match. The CDR3 protein is CASSSQGARDQPQHF. In nucleotides, the CDR3 is TGTGCCAGCTCATCACAGGGGGCGCGAGATCAGCCCCAGCATTTT.

J is TRBJ2-5 and V is TRBV7-9; 8 bases align to TRBD2. This CDR3 has 16 amino acids. Germline CDR1 reads SEHNR; CDR2 reads FQNEAQ (reference sequence). Trimming took 3 bases from V and 5 from J; bases not matched to a gene: 11. CDR3: CASSLSVSGGWETQYF. The CDR3 region has the DNA TGTGCCAGCAGCTTGTCCGTAAGCGGGGGTTGGGAGACCCAGTACTTC.

The rearrangement links TRBV6-2 or TRBV6-3 to TRBJ1-1; no reliable D call. Germline V gene sequence: CDR1 MNHEY, CDR2 SVGEGT. Trimming took 2 bases from V and 1 from J, leaving 14 bases between them. CDR3 size: 16 residues. The CDR3 nucleotides read TGTGCCAGCAGTTACCTGGAGGTTGGTGAGAACACTGAAGCTTTCTTT. This gives the protein CASSYLEVGENTEAFF.

This clone was seen repeatedly, ten times or more. V usage is TRBV27 and J usage is TRBJ2-2, with a tentative D call TRBD2 (6 bases). The germline V and J ends were trimmed by 4 bases and 4 bases, with 10 bases remaining between them. CDR3 length: 14 residues. Germline loops: CDR1 MNHEY, CDR2 SMNVEV (reference sequence). CDR3 sequence (DNA): TGTGCCAGCAGTTCGGACGGGGGCACCGGGGAGCTGTTTTTT. Amino acids: CASSSDGGTGELFF.

The genes are TRBV12-3 or TRBV12-4 and TRBJ2-3; the D is unclear. The CDR3 length is 13 residues. V dropped 2 bases and J dropped 4 bases, with 7 bases sitting between them. CDR3 region: CASSLYAADTQYF. For the CDR3, the DNA is TGTGCCAGCAGTTTATATGCGGCAGATACGCAGTATTTT.

The genes are TRBV2 and TRBJ1-3, with 7 bases that match TRBD1. The germline CDR1 and CDR2 sequences are SNHLY and FYNNEI. Trimming cost V 6 bases and J 4 bases; bases outside gene matches: 6. The CDR3 has 14 amino acids. This CDR3 is CASRAGTAGNTIYF. In DNA, the CDR3 is TGTGCCAGCAGGGCAGGGACAGCAGGAAACACCATATATTTT.

The genes are TRBV6-5 and TRBJ2-5; weak D call: TRBD2 (5 bases). The CDR3 is 11 residues long. The germline CDR1 and CDR2 sequences are MNHEY and SVGAGI. The V gene lost 11 bases and the J gene lost 3 bases, with 10 bases spanning the gap. The CDR3 DNA sequence: TGTGCCGGGAGAATTGAAGAGACCCAGTACTTC. This codes for CAGRIEETQYF.

J is TRBJ1-5 and V is TRBV15; no reliable D call. Germline lookup yields CDR1 LNHNV and CDR2 YYDKDF (reference sequence). Trimming stripped 1 base from V and 11 bases from J, with 9 bases between. The length of the CDR3 is 12 residues. In DNA, the CDR3 is TGTGCCACCAGCAGAGTTGCAGAGGCCCAGCATTTT. This codes for CATSRVAEAQHF.

This clone was observed once. J is TRBJ1-1 and V is TRBV6-5, with unresolved D. V was cut by 6 bases and J by 3 bases, with 11 bases left in between. CDR3 length equals 13 residues. Looked up from germline, CDR1 is MNHEY and CDR2 is SVGAGI. The CDR3 sequence is CASSDLRDTEAFF. The CDR3 DNA reads as TGTGCCAGCAGCGACCTGAGGGACACTGAAGCTTTCTTT.

This chain links TRBV4-1 with TRBJ2-3, with TRBD2 matching 7 bases. V lost 5 bases, J lost 2 bases, and 7 bases stayed unmatched. The CDR3 spans 15 residues. CDR1 is MGHRA and CDR2 is YSYEKL in the germline V gene. In DNA, the CDR3 is TGCGCCAGCAGCGAGCGGGATGAGTTCACAGATACGCAGTATTTT. Amino acids: CASSERDEFTDTQYF.